One TCR beta chain is described in this entry. These data come from a study of preoperative IRX-2 immunotherapy in early breast cancer. The CDR3 contains 14 residues. Trimming removed 5 bases from V and 7 bases from J; junction bases left unmatched: 5. Germline V gene data show CDR1 as SNHLY and CDR2 as FYNNEI. The repertoire was sequenced with immunoSEQ multiplex PCR; TCRdb's copy has only in-frame clones and lacks some. The profile shows 25,000 to 30,000 clones, approximately 80% of them singletons. Treatment of the sample: preoperative locoregional IRX-2 cytokine immunotherapy. Samples came from a phase Ib trial of preoperative locoregional IRX-2 cytokine immunotherapy.

This sample was gathered from a patient treated with IRX-2 immunotherapy. The clonotype originates from a human donor with breast cancer. The genes are TRBV2 and TRBJ1-2, with 12 bases that match TRBD1. Here the CDR3 reads CASSPGTGGIGYTF. CDR3 bases: TGTGCCAGCAGTCCCGGGACAGGGGGCATTGGCTACACCTTC. The variable domain in full, completed from reference TRBV2 and TRBJ1-2, reads EPEVTQTPSHQVTQMGQEVILRCVPISNHLYFYWYRQILGQKVEFLVSFYNNEISEKSEIFDDQFSVERPDGSNFTLKIRSTKLEDSAMYFCASSPGTGGIGYTFGSGTRLTVV.